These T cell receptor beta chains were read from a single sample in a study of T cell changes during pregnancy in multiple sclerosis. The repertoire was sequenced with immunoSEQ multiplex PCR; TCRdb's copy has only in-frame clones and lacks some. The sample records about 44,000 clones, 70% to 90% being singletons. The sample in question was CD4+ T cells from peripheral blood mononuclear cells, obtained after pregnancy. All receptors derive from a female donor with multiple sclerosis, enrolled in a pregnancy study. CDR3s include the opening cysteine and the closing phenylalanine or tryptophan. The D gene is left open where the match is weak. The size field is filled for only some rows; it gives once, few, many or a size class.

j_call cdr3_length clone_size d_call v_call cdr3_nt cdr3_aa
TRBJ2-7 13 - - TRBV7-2 TGTGCCAGCAGCTTAGGGACAACCTACGAGCAGTACTTC CASSLGTTYEQYF
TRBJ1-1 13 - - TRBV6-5 TGTGCCAGCAGGAGAACAGTGAACACTGAAGCTTTCTTT CASRRTVNTEAFF
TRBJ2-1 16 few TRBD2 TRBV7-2 TGTGCCAGCAGCCCTTACTATGGGACTAGCGAGGATGAGCAGTTCTTC CASSPYYGTSEDEQFF
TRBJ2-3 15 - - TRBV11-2 TGTGCCAGCAGCCCAATGGGGGAGGGCACAGATACGCAGTATTTT CASSPMGEGTDTQYF
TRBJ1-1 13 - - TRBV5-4 TGTGCCAGCAGCAAAGGGGGGGAGAATGAAGCTTTCTTT CASSKGGENEAFF
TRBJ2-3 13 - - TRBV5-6 TGTGCCAGCAGCTTTAGGGGCGCAGATACGCAGTATTTT CASSFRGADTQYF
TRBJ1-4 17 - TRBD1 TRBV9 TGTGCCAGCAGCATAAACGGACAGGGCGCAACTAATGAAAAACTGTTTTTT CASSINGQGATNEKLFF
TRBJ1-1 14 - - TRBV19 TGTGCCAGTAGTGTGACCCAGGGGACCACTGAAGCTTTCTTT CASSVTQGTTEAFF
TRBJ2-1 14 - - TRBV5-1 TGCGCCAGCAGCTTGGGACAGACCTCCGATGAGCAGTTCTTC CASSLGQTSDEQFF
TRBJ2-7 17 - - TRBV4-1 TGCGCCAGCAGCCAACCACTTACTGGTCTTACCTACTACGAGCAGTACTTC CASSQPLTGLTYYEQYF
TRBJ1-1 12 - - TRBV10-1 TGCGCCAGCAGTGACGGGGGGATGGGAGCTTTCTTT CASSDGGMGAFF
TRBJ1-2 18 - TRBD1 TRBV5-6 TGTGCCAGCTCCTCGGTCCGGGACAGGGGGCTGTGGGGCTATGGCTACACCTTC CASSSVRDRGLWGYGYTF
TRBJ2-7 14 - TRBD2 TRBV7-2 TGTGCCACCCATGCCGGACTAGCAAGGGGGGAGCAGTACTTC CATHAGLARGEQYF
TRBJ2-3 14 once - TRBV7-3 TGTGCCAGCAGCCTGAGCTCAGGGACAGATACGCAGTATTTT CASSLSSGTDTQYF
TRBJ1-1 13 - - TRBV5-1 TGCGCCAGCAGCTTGGCGGGGTACACTGAAGCTTTCTTT CASSLAGYTEAFF
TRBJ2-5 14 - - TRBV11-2 TGTGCCAGCAGCTTAGCTCTTATGGCGGACAAAAAGTACTTC CASSLALMADKKYF
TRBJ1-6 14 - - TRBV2 TGTGCCAGCAGGAGCGACGGTAAAAATTCACCCCTCCACTTT CASRSDGKNSPLHF
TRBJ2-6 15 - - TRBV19 TGTGCCAGTAGTCTGACGACATCTGGGGCCAACGTCCTGACTTTC CASSLTTSGANVLTF
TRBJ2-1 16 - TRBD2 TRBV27 TGTGCCAGCAGCTCCTGGGGAGCGGGAGACTACAATGAGCAGTTCTTC CASSSWGAGDYNEQFF
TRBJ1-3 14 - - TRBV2 TGTGCCAGCAGCCGAACAGACTCTGGAAACACCATATATTTT CASSRTDSGNTIYF
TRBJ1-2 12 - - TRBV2 TGTGCCAGCAGTGAGGAGTCTTATGGCTACACCTTC CASSEESYGYTF
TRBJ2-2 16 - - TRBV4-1 TGCGCCAGCAGCCAGGTCCCCAGCGGAGCCACCGGGGAGCTGTTTTTT CASSQVPSGATGELFF
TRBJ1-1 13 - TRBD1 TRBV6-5 TGTGCCAGCAGTTATCAGGGGGGCGAACAAGCTTTCTTT CASSYQGGEQAFF